The rows below give T cell receptor beta chains drawn from one sample of a study of T cells in Graves' hyperthyroidism and ophthalmopathy. Using its own MiXCR run on the multiplex PCR reads, TCRdb lists one record per CDR3 protein. The sample contains roughly 550,000 distinct CDR3 sequences, 16% of which appear only once. Source material: blood. Receptors were obtained from a woman in her 30s with Graves' ophthalmopathy. CDR3s include the opening cysteine and the closing phenylalanine or tryptophan. Each record gives: V gene, J gene, clone size, D gene, CDR3 protein, CDR3 DNA. The D gene is left open where the match is weak. Clone sizes are given selectively: once, few, many, or a class where the clone is expanded.

v_call: TRBV5-1
j_call: TRBJ2-6
clone_size: NA
d_call: NA
cdr3_aa: CASSLGQPGHYSGANVLTF
cdr3_nt: TGCGCCAGCAGCTTGGGGCAACCGGGACACTACTCTGGGGCCAACGTCCTGACTTTC

v_call: TRBV12-5
j_call: TRBJ2-2
clone_size: NA
d_call: TRBD2
cdr3_aa: CASGREPSGPNTGELFF
cdr3_nt: TGTGCTAGTGGGCGAGAACCTAGCGGACCGAACACCGGGGAGCTGTTTTTT

v_call: TRBV19
j_call: TRBJ1-5
clone_size: NA
d_call: NA
cdr3_aa: CASRGWQGINQPQHF
cdr3_nt: TGTGCCAGTAGGGGATGGCAGGGGATCAATCAGCCCCAGCATTTT

v_call: TRBV7-9
j_call: TRBJ1-2
clone_size: few
d_call: TRBD1
cdr3_aa: CASSLKGQGIFGYTF
cdr3_nt: TGTGCCAGCAGCTTAAAGGGACAGGGGATTTTTGGCTACACCTTC

v_call: TRBV12-3/TRBV12-4
j_call: TRBJ2-2
clone_size: few
d_call: TRBD1
cdr3_aa: CASTDKGQGANTGELFF
cdr3_nt: TGTGCCAGCACCGACAAGGGACAGGGGGCGAACACCGGGGAGCTGTTTTTT

v_call: TRBV27
j_call: TRBJ2-3
clone_size: NA
d_call: NA
cdr3_aa: CASTMGTDTQYF
cdr3_nt: TGTGCCAGCACCATGGGGACAGATACGCAGTATTTT

v_call: TRBV12-3/TRBV12-4
j_call: TRBJ2-2
clone_size: NA
d_call: NA
cdr3_aa: CASSLEPDTGELFF
cdr3_nt: TGTGCCAGCAGTTTAGAACCAGACACCGGGGAGCTGTTTTTT

v_call: TRBV12-3/TRBV12-4
j_call: TRBJ2-2
clone_size: many
d_call: TRBD2
cdr3_aa: CASSFTGGSVTGELFF
cdr3_nt: TGTGCCAGCAGTTTTACTGGCGGGAGTGTCACCGGGGAGCTGTTTTTT

v_call: TRBV5-1
j_call: TRBJ2-4
clone_size: NA
d_call: NA
cdr3_aa: CASSLESQSKNIQYF
cdr3_nt: TGCGCCAGCAGCTTGGAGTCTCAGTCCAAAAACATTCAGTACTTC

v_call: TRBV20-1
j_call: TRBJ1-6
clone_size: NA
d_call: TRBD1
cdr3_aa: CSARDRGDSPLHF
cdr3_nt: TGCAGTGCCAGGGACAGGGGGGATTCACCCCTCCACTTT

v_call: TRBV20-1
j_call: TRBJ2-7
clone_size: few
d_call: TRBD1
cdr3_aa: CSAPRDRASYEQYF
cdr3_nt: TGCAGTGCTCCGCGGGACAGGGCGTCCTACGAGCAGTACTTC

v_call: TRBV6-1
j_call: TRBJ2-3
clone_size: few
d_call: TRBD1
cdr3_aa: CATTGASTDTQYF
cdr3_nt: TGTGCCACAACAGGGGCTAGCACAGATACGCAGTATTTT

v_call: TRBV20-1
j_call: TRBJ1-2
clone_size: few
d_call: NA
cdr3_aa: CSARNAAGYTF
cdr3_nt: TGCAGTGCTAGAAACGCCGCTGGCTACACCTTC

v_call: TRBV10-3
j_call: TRBJ2-6
clone_size: NA
d_call: TRBD1
cdr3_aa: CAITGQGPNSGANVLTF
cdr3_nt: TGTGCCATCACCGGACAGGGACCCAACTCTGGGGCCAACGTCCTGACTTTC

v_call: TRBV5-1
j_call: TRBJ2-5
clone_size: few
d_call: TRBD2
cdr3_aa: CASSQVAGGVQETQYF
cdr3_nt: TGCGCCAGCAGCCAAGTAGCGGGAGGGGTCCAAGAGACCCAGTACTTC

v_call: TRBV28
j_call: TRBJ2-3
clone_size: NA
d_call: TRBD2
cdr3_aa: CASRTTSGSGTDTQYF
cdr3_nt: TGTGCCAGCAGAACGACTAGCGGGAGTGGGACAGATACGCAGTATTTT

v_call: TRBV28
j_call: TRBJ2-7
clone_size: NA
d_call: NA
cdr3_aa: CASTQRVAGSYEQYF
cdr3_nt: TGTGCCAGCACACAGAGGGTCGCGGGATCCTACGAGCAGTACTTC

v_call: TRBV5-6
j_call: TRBJ2-5
clone_size: few
d_call: NA
cdr3_aa: CASSGRLNTETQYF
cdr3_nt: TGTGCCAGCAGCGGACGACTGAATACGGAGACCCAGTACTTC

v_call: TRBV24-1
j_call: TRBJ2-1
clone_size: NA
d_call: NA
cdr3_aa: CATRTGPEGGNEQFF
cdr3_nt: TGTGCCACCAGGACAGGACCCGAGGGGGGCAATGAGCAGTTCTTC

v_call: TRBV28
j_call: TRBJ1-5
clone_size: many
d_call: NA
cdr3_aa: CASCSGDGQPQHF
cdr3_nt: TGTGCCAGCTGTTCGGGCGATGGTCAGCCCCAGCATTTT

v_call: TRBV28
j_call: TRBJ2-3
clone_size: many
d_call: NA
cdr3_aa: CASSFRGSGTDTQYF
cdr3_nt: TGTGCCAGCAGTTTCCGAGGTTCCGGCACAGATACGCAGTATTTT

v_call: TRBV7-9
j_call: TRBJ2-5
clone_size: NA
d_call: NA
cdr3_aa: CASSSTFGGGEETQYF
cdr3_nt: TGTGCCAGCAGCTCAACCTTCGGAGGGGGCGAAGAGACCCAGTACTTC

v_call: TRBV12-3/TRBV12-4
j_call: TRBJ1-4
clone_size: NA
d_call: NA
cdr3_aa: CASSLNPGHPNEKLFF
cdr3_nt: TGTGCCAGCAGTTTAAATCCGGGACATCCAAATGAAAAACTGTTTTTT

v_call: TRBV7-2
j_call: TRBJ1-4
clone_size: NA
d_call: TRBD1
cdr3_aa: CASSLDRPLVANEKLFF
cdr3_nt: TGTGCCAGCAGCCTGGACAGGCCTTTAGTGGCTAATGAAAAACTGTTTTTT

v_call: TRBV12-3/TRBV12-4
j_call: TRBJ2-5
clone_size: NA
d_call: TRBD2
cdr3_aa: CASSLRLAGASGETQYF
cdr3_nt: TGTGCCAGCAGTTTAAGGCTAGCGGGAGCCTCAGGGGAGACCCAGTACTTC

v_call: TRBV14
j_call: TRBJ2-1
clone_size: NA
d_call: NA
cdr3_aa: CASSLISGQGSYNEQFF
cdr3_nt: TGTGCCAGCAGCCTAATTTCGGGGCAGGGATCCTACAATGAGCAGTTCTTC

v_call: TRBV4-1
j_call: TRBJ1-2
clone_size: NA
d_call: TRBD1
cdr3_aa: CASRLWTGHYGYTF
cdr3_nt: TGCGCCAGCAGACTTTGGACAGGGCACTATGGCTACACCTTC

v_call: TRBV6-5
j_call: TRBJ1-2
clone_size: many
d_call: NA
cdr3_aa: CASSYGQYLNYGYTF
cdr3_nt: TGTGCCAGCAGTTACGGCCAGTATCTAAACTATGGCTACACCTTC

v_call: TRBV6-4
j_call: TRBJ2-4
clone_size: NA
d_call: TRBD1
cdr3_aa: CAGGTGVKNIQYF
cdr3_nt: TGTGCCGGAGGGACAGGGGTCAAAAACATTCAGTACTTC

v_call: TRBV27
j_call: TRBJ1-1
clone_size: many
d_call: NA
cdr3_aa: CASSYLRDSAEAFF
cdr3_nt: TGTGCCAGCAGTTACCTACGGGACTCCGCTGAAGCTTTCTTT

v_call: TRBV20-1
j_call: TRBJ2-5
clone_size: many
d_call: NA
cdr3_aa: CSSIVSSGSTVRETQYF
cdr3_nt: TGCAGTTCCATCGTTTCTAGTGGGAGTACCGTAAGAGAGACCCAGTACTTC

v_call: TRBV9
j_call: TRBJ1-1
clone_size: many
d_call: NA
cdr3_aa: CASGRELNTEAFF
cdr3_nt: TGTGCCAGCGGAAGAGAACTGAACACTGAAGCTTTCTTT

v_call: TRBV5-1
j_call: TRBJ2-7
clone_size: few
d_call: NA
cdr3_aa: CASSTTGSSGEQYF
cdr3_nt: TGCGCCAGCAGCACAACAGGTTCCTCCGGCGAGCAGTACTTC

v_call: TRBV5-1
j_call: TRBJ2-7
clone_size: many
d_call: TRBD1
cdr3_aa: CASSTTGGNEQYF
cdr3_nt: TGCGCCAGCAGCACGACAGGGGGAAACGAGCAGTACTTC

v_call: TRBV6-1
j_call: TRBJ2-7
clone_size: many
d_call: NA
cdr3_aa: CASSQTEFRSYEQYF
cdr3_nt: TGTGCCAGCAGCCAGACAGAATTTCGCTCCTACGAGCAGTACTTC

v_call: TRBV4-3
j_call: TRBJ2-5
clone_size: few
d_call: NA
cdr3_aa: CASSQTVGETQYF
cdr3_nt: TGCGCCAGCAGCCAAACGGTGGGGGAGACCCAGTACTTC

v_call: TRBV12-3/TRBV12-4
j_call: TRBJ1-6
clone_size: many
d_call: NA
cdr3_aa: CASSRGGGSYNSPLHF
cdr3_nt: TGTGCCAGCAGTAGAGGGGGTGGGTCCTATAATTCACCCCTCCACTTT

v_call: TRBV28
j_call: TRBJ2-2
clone_size: NA
d_call: TRBD1
cdr3_aa: CASSFRQGVTGELFF
cdr3_nt: TGTGCCAGCAGTTTCAGACAGGGGGTCACCGGGGAGCTGTTTTTT

v_call: TRBV6-2/TRBV6-3
j_call: TRBJ2-3
clone_size: many
d_call: NA
cdr3_aa: CASSEPDWSTDTQYF
cdr3_nt: TGTGCCAGCAGCGAGCCGGATTGGAGCACAGATACGCAGTATTTT

v_call: TRBV18
j_call: TRBJ2-5
clone_size: many
d_call: TRBD1
cdr3_aa: CASSPTGIMETQYF
cdr3_nt: TGTGCCAGCTCACCGACAGGGATCATGGAGACCCAGTACTTC

v_call: TRBV7-9
j_call: TRBJ2-7
clone_size: many
d_call: TRBD2
cdr3_aa: CASSHSGSTHEQYF
cdr3_nt: TGTGCCAGCAGCCATAGCGGGAGCACCCACGAGCAGTACTTC

v_call: TRBV10-1
j_call: TRBJ2-3
clone_size: once
d_call: TRBD1
cdr3_aa: CASSDGTAPYF
cdr3_nt: TGCGCCAGCAGTGACGGGACAGCTCCGTATTTT